This TCR beta chain was found in a study of blood T cell repertoires in COVID-19. Losses at the gene ends were 5 bases for V and 0 bases for J; bases not matched to a gene: 9. CDR3 size: 16 residues. CDR1 and CDR2 (germline): MNHEY, SVGEGT. TCRdb keeps only in-frame clones here, not all; method: immunoSEQ multiplex PCR. The sample shows 210,000 or so clones, approximately 90% of them seen only once. The chain links TRBV6-2 or TRBV6-3 to TRBJ2-7, with TRBD2 matching over 8 bases. The TCR sequence derives from a man aged 50-59 years with acute or convalescent COVID-19. The sample comprised peripheral blood. CDR3 region: CASSPSERGRSYEQYF. The DNA of the CDR3 is TGTGCCAGCAGTCCCTCAGAGCGGGGGCGCTCCTACGAGCAGTACTTC.